This TCR beta chain was identified in a study of blood T cell repertoires in COVID-19. Profiling relied on immunoSEQ multiplex PCR, and the TCRdb table lists in-frame clones only, not all of them. The sample comprises some 100,000 clones, about three quarters of which are singletons, and about 6.8% rests with the top ten. A note on this clone: At one boundary the junction diverges from the germline segment, which might be a read error.

Germline CDR1 is SNHLY and CDR2 is FYNNEI. The length of the CDR3 is 11 residues. The receptor comes from a man aged 70-80 years with acute or convalescent COVID-19. This rearrangement joins TRBV2 to TRBJ2-7; 8 bases fit TRBD2. The sequenced sample was peripheral blood. The CDR3 loop is CASTPGGAKDF. CDR3 nucleotide sequence: TGTGCCAGCACTCCCGGGGGGGCAAAAGACTTC. Full variable domain (remainder filled in from reference TRBV2 and TRBJ2-7): EPEVTQTPSHQVTQMGQEVILRCVPISNHLYFYWYRQILGQKVEFLVSFYNNEISEKSEIFDDQFSVERPDGSNFTLKIRSTKLEDSAMYFCASTPGGAKDFGPGTRLTVT.